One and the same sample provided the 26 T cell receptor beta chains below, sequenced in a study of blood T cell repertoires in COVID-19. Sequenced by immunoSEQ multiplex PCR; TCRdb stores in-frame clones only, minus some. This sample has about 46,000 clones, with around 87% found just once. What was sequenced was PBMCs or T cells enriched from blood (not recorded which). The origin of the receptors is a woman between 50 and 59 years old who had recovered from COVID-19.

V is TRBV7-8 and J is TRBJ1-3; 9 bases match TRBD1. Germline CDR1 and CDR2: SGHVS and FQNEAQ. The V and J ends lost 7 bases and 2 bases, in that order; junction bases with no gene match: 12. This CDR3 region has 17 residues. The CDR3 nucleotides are TGTGCCAGCACCCCCGTGTGGGACAGGGAACCTGGAAACACCATATATTTT. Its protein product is CASTPVWDREPGNTIYF.

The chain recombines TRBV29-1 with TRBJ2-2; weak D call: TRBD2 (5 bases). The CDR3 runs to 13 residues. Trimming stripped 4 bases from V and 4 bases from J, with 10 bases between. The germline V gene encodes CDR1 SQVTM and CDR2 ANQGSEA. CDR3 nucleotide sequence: TGCAGCGTTGGGCGCGCGGGCACCGGGGAGCTGTTTTTT. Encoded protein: CSVGRAGTGELFF.

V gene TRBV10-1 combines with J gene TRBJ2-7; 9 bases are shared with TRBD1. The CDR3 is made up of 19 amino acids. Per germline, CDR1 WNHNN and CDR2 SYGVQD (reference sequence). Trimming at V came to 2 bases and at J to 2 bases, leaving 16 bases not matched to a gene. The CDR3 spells CASSEGTLGGQGCPYEQYF. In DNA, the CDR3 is TGCGCCAGCAGTGAGGGAACCCTTGGGGGACAGGGTTGTCCCTACGAGCAGTACTTC.

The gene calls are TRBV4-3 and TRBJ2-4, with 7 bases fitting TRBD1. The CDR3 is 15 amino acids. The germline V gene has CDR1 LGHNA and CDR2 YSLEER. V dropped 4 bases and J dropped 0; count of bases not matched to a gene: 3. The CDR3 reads CASSRDRAAKNIQYF. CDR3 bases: TGCGCCAGCAGCCGAGACAGGGCAGCCAAAAACATTCAGTACTTC.

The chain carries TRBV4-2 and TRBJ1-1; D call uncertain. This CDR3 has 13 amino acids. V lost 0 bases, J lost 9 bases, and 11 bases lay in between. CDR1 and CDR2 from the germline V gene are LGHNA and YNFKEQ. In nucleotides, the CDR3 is TGTGCCAGCAGCCAAGATGAATCGAGGAAAGCTTTCTTT. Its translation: CASSQDESRKAFF.

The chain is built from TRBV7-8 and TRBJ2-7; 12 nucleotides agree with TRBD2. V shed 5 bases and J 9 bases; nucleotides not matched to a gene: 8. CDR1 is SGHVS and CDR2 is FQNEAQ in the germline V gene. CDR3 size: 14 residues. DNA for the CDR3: TGTGCCAGCAGCGTAGGACTAGCGGGGAGATGGCAGTACTTC. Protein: CASSVGLAGRWQYF.

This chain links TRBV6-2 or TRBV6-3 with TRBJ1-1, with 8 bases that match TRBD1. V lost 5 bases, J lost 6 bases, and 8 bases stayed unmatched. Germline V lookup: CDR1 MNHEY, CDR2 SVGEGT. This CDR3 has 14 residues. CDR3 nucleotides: TGTGCCAGCAGTGATCGTCAGGGGGCGGCTGAAGCTTTCTTT. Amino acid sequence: CASSDRQGAAEAFF.

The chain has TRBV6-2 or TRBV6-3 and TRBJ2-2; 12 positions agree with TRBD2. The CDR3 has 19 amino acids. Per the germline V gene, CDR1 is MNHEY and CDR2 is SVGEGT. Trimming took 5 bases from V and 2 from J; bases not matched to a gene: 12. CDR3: CASSQLAGGYIRNTGELFF. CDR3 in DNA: TGTGCCAGCAGTCAACTAGCGGGGGGTTATATAAGAAACACCGGGGAGCTGTTTTTT.

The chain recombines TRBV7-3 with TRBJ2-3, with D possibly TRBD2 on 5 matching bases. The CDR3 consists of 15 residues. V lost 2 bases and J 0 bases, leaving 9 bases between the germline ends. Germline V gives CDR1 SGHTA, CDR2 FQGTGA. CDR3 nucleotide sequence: TGTGCCAGCAGCTTATTCGAGGGTAGCACAGATACGCAGTATTTT. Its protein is CASSLFEGSTDTQYF.

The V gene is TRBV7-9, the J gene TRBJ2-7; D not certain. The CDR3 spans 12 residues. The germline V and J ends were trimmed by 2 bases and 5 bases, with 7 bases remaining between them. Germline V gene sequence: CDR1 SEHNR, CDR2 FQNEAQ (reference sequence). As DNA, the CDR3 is TGTGCCAGCAGCTTAATTGAGAACGAGCAGTACTTC. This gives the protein CASSLIENEQYF.

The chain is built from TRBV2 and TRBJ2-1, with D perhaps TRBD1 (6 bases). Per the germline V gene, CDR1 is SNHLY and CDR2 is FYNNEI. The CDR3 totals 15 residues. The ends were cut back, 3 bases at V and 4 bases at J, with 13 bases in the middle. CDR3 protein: CASSDLPTGYNEQFF. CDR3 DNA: TGTGCCAGCAGTGACCTACCTACAGGGTACAATGAGCAGTTCTTC.

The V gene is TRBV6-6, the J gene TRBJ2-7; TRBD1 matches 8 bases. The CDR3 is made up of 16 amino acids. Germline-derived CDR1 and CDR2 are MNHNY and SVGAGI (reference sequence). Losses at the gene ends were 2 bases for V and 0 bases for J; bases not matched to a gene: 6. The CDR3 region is CASSYDWTGISYEQYF. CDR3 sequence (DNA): TGTGCCAGCAGTTACGATTGGACAGGGATCTCCTACGAGCAGTACTTC.

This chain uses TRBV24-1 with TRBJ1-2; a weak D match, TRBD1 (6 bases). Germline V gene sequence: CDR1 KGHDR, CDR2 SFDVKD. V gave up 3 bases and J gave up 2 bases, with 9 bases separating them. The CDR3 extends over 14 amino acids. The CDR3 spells CATSDRQGNYGYTF. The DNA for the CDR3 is TGTGCCACCAGTGATCGGCAGGGGAACTATGGCTACACCTTC.

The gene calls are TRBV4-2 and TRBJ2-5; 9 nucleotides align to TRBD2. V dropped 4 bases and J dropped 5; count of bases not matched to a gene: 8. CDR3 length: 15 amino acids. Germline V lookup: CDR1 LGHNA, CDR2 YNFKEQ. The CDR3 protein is CASSLGLAQGETQYF. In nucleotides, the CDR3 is TGTGCCAGCAGCCTGGGACTAGCCCAGGGGGAGACCCAGTACTTC.

The CDR3 protein is CASKRDALLNTEAFF. In DNA, the CDR3 is TGTGCCAGCAAGCGGGACGCCCTATTGAACACTGAAGCTTTCTTT. This sequence joins TRBV6-5 and TRBJ1-1; weak D call: TRBD1 (5 bases). Germline values: CDR1 MNHEY, CDR2 SVGAGI. The CDR3 has 15 amino acids. V was pared by 7 bases and J by 0 bases, with 15 bases between.

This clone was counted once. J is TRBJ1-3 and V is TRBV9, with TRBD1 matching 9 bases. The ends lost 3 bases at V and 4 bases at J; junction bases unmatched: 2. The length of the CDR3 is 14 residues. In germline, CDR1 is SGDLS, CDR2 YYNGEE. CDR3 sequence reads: CASSATGGGNTIYF. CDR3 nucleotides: TGTGCCAGCAGCGCTACAGGGGGCGGAAACACCATATATTTT.

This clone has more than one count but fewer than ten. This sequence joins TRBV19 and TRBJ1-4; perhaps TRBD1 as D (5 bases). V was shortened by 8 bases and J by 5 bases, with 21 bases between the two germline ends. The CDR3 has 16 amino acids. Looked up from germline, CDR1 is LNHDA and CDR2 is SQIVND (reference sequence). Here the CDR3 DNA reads TGTGCCAGTGCGAAAGGGGCCGCGGCGGGGAATGAAAAACTGTTTTTT. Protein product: CASAKGAAAGNEKLFF.

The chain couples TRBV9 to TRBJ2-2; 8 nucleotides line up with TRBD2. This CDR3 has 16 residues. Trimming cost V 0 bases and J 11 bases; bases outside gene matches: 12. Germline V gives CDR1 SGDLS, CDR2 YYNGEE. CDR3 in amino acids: CASSVAGGPVFGELFF. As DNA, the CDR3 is TGTGCCAGCAGCGTAGCGGGAGGGCCGGTCTTTGGAGAGCTGTTTTTT.

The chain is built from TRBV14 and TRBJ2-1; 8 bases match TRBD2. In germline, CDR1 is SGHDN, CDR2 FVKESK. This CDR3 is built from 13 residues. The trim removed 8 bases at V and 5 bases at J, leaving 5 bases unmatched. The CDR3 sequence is CASGSGAHNEQFF. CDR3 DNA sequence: TGTGCCAGCGGTAGCGGGGCCCACAATGAGCAGTTCTTC.

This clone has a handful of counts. The CDR3 DNA reads TGCGCCAGCAGTCTAGAACAGGGGGCAGGGCAGCCCCAGCATTTT. Translated: CASSLEQGAGQPQHF. The genes are TRBV4-1 and TRBJ1-5, with 9 positions matching TRBD1. Losses at the gene ends were 6 bases for V and 7 bases for J; bases not matched to a gene: 10. The CDR3 covers 15 residues. The V gene's germline CDR1 is MGHRA and CDR2 YSYEKL.

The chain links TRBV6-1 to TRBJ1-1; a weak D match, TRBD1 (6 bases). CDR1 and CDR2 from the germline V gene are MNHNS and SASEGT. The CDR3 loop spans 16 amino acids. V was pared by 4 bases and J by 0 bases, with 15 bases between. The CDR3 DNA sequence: TGTGCCAGCAGTGTAGGGACTAGGGGGATGAACACTGAAGCTTTCTTT. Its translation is CASSVGTRGMNTEAFF.

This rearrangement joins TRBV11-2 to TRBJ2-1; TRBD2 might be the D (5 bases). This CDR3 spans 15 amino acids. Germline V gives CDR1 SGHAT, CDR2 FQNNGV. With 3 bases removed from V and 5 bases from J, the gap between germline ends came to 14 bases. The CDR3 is CASSFWTQPDNEQFF. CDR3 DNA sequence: TGTGCCAGCAGCTTTTGGACTCAACCCGACAATGAGCAGTTCTTC.

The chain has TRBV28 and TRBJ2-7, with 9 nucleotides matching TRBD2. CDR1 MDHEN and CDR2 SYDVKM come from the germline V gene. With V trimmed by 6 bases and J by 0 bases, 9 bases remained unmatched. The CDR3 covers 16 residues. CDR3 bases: TGTGCCAGCAGCTCGGTCCCGACTAGCGGCTCCTACGAGCAGTACTTC. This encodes CASSSVPTSGSYEQYF.

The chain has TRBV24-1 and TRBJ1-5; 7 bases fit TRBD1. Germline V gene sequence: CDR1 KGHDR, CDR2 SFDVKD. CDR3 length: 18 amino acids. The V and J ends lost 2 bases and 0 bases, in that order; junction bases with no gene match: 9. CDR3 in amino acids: CATSDSHLDRDSNQPQHF. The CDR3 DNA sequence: TGTGCCACCAGTGATTCCCATCTCGACAGGGATAGCAATCAGCCCCAGCATTTT.

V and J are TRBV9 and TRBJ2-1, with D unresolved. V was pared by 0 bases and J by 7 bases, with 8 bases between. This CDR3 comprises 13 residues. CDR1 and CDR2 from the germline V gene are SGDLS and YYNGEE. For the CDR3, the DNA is TGTGCCAGCAGCGTAGGAGAAGTAAATGAGCAGTTCTTC. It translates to CASSVGEVNEQFF.

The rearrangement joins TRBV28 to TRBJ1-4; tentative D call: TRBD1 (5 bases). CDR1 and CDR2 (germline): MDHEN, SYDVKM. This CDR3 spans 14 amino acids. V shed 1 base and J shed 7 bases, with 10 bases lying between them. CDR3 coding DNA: TGTGCCAGCAGTTTATCGGGGGATGGTGAAAAACTGTTTTTT. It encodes CASSLSGDGEKLFF.